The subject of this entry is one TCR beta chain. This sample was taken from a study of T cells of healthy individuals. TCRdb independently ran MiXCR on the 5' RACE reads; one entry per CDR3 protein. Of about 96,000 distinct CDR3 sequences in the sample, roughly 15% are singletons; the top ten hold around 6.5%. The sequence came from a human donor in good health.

The chain's CDR3 is CASRMEIGANTGELFF. CDR3 nucleotides: TGCGCCAGCAGAATGGAGATCGGGGCGAACACCGGGGAGCTGTTTTTT. The chain couples TRBV5-1 to TRBJ2-2; a possible D gene is TRBD2 (5 bases). Germline CDR1 SGHRS, CDR2 YFSETQ. There are 16 residues in the CDR3. The germline V and J ends were trimmed by 5 bases and 0 bases, with 14 bases remaining between them.